The rows below give T cell receptor beta chains drawn from one sample of a study of cytomegalovirus exposure and HLA in healthy donors. Profiled with immunoSEQ multiplex PCR; TCRdb holds only in-frame clones, not every one. Of 100,000 to 120,000 clones listed, around 87% are singletons. Material for sequencing was PBMCs. These receptors were obtained from a woman in her late teens or twenties in good health and CMV-seropositive. Each CDR3 is given with its conserved first and last residue. Fields, in order: V gene, J gene, clone size, D gene, CDR3 protein, CDR3 DNA. A D gene is named only where the DNA matches it firmly. Part of the rows lack a size; the others show once, few, many or a class for expanded clones.

TRBV5-6,TRBJ1-4,-,TRBD1,CASSRDRGIATNEKLFF,TGTGCCAGCAGCCGGGACAGGGGAATTGCAACTAATGAAAAACTGTTTTTT
TRBV30,TRBJ2-7,-,-,CAWSPGLYEQYF,TGTGCCTGGAGCCCCGGACTGTACGAGCAGTACTTC
TRBV6-1,TRBJ2-7,-,TRBD1,CASSELQGAAEQYF,TGTGCCAGCAGTGAATTACAGGGGGCTGCCGAGCAGTACTTC
TRBV5-1,TRBJ2-1,-,-,CASSLSTSQRRDNEQFF,TGCGCCAGCAGCTTGTCCACTAGCCAGAGGCGGGACAATGAGCAGTTCTTC
TRBV5-4,TRBJ2-1,once,-,CASSSPDSEQFF,TGTGCCAGCAGCTCCCCGGACAGTGAGCAGTTCTTC
TRBV7-6,TRBJ2-1,-,TRBD2,CASSLEAGGPIEQFF,TGTGCCAGCAGCTTAGAAGCGGGAGGGCCGATTGAGCAGTTCTTC
TRBV5-6,TRBJ2-1,-,-,CASSLTDNEQFF,TGTGCCAGCAGCTTGACAGACAATGAGCAGTTCTTC
TRBV10-3,TRBJ2-7,-,-,CAISDSPTGYEQYF,TGTGCCATCAGTGACTCTCCCACAGGATACGAGCAGTACTTC
TRBV27,TRBJ2-1,-,TRBD2,CASSQLAGQRGNEQFF,TGTGCCAGCAGTCAATTAGCGGGGCAGAGGGGAAATGAGCAGTTCTTC
TRBV10-1,TRBJ2-7,-,-,CATSNGQLPYEQYF,TGCGCCACCTCGAATGGACAGTTACCCTACGAGCAGTACTTC
TRBV6-5,TRBJ1-5,-,-,CASSVQVGNQPQHF,TGTGCCAGCAGTGTACAGGTGGGGAATCAGCCCCAGCATTTT
TRBV6-5,TRBJ2-5,once,TRBD1,CASSTGTESSLPQYF,TGTGCCAGCAGTACCGGGACAGAGAGTAGTCTGCCCCAGTACTTC
TRBV28,TRBJ1-2,-,TRBD1,CASSDRGLVIGYTF,TGTGCCAGCAGTGACAGGGGGCTGGTCATTGGCTACACCTTC
TRBV7-9,TRBJ2-2,-,-,CASSGTGHNTGELFF,TGTGCCAGCAGCGGAACCGGACATAACACCGGGGAGCTGTTTTTT
TRBV4-1,TRBJ2-5,-,-,CASSRFQGTETQYF,TGCGCCAGCAGCCGATTTCAGGGGACGGAGACCCAGTACTTC
TRBV19,TRBJ2-3,once,-,CASSIGSQASTDTQYF,TGTGCCAGTAGTATCGGCTCACAGGCTAGCACAGATACGCAGTATTTT
TRBV7-7,TRBJ2-1,-,-,CASSLGRPLANEQFF,TGTGCCAGCAGCCTAGGACGACCCTTAGCGAATGAGCAGTTCTTC
TRBV11-1,TRBJ1-1,-,-,CASSSPHRNTEAFF,TGTGCCAGCAGCTCACCACACAGGAACACTGAAGCTTTCTTT
TRBV6-6,TRBJ2-2,-,-,CASRGWMNTGELFF,TGTGCCAGCAGGGGCTGGATGAACACCGGGGAGCTGTTTTTT
TRBV28,TRBJ2-1,-,TRBD2,CASGLAGVYNEQFF,TGTGCCAGCGGACTAGCGGGGGTTTACAATGAGCAGTTCTTC
TRBV29-1,TRBJ2-3,-,TRBD2,CSARGDYLGVDTQYF,TGCAGCGCCCGGGGGGACTATTTGGGGGTCGATACGCAGTATTTT
TRBV6-1,TRBJ2-7,-,-,CASRADRERVYEQYF,TGTGCCAGCAGGGCAGACAGGGAGCGGGTCTACGAGCAGTACTTC
TRBV2,TRBJ1-2,-,TRBD1,CASSGQGAVGYTF,TGTGCCAGCAGTGGACAGGGGGCGGTAGGCTACACCTTC
TRBV6-6,TRBJ2-2,few,-,CASSYTGEAGELFF,TGTGCCAGCAGTTATACAGGGGAGGCCGGGGAGCTGTTTTTT
TRBV12-5,TRBJ2-7,-,-,CASVGGEQYF,TGTGCTAGTGTTGGAGGAGAGCAGTACTTC
TRBV6-5,TRBJ1-1,-,-,CASRYGREMNTEAFF,TGTGCCAGCAGATACGGACGGGAGATGAACACTGAAGCTTTCTTT
TRBV5-5,TRBJ1-1,-,-,CASSLGPLRGEAFF,TGTGCCAGCAGCTTGGGGCCCCTTAGGGGTGAAGCTTTCTTT
TRBV5-6,TRBJ2-2,-,-,CASSSYLAETDTGELFF,TGTGCCAGCAGCTCATACTTGGCGGAGACGGACACCGGGGAGCTGTTTTTT
TRBV5-1,TRBJ2-5,-,-,CASSLAGGQETQYF,TGCGCCAGCAGCTTGGCCGGAGGGCAAGAGACCCAGTACTTC
TRBV7-9,TRBJ2-1,-,-,CASSSRSGVPYNEQFF,TGTGCCAGCAGCTCACGTTCAGGGGTGCCCTACAATGAGCAGTTCTTC
TRBV9,TRBJ2-5,-,TRBD2,CASSVGGLVQETQYF,TGTGCCAGCAGCGTAGGCGGACTAGTCCAAGAGACCCAGTACTTC
TRBV18,TRBJ1-2,-,-,CASSAGTPYGYTF,TGTGCCAGCTCAGCCGGGACACCCTATGGCTACACCTTC
TRBV19,TRBJ2-2,-,TRBD1,CASIRTGGNTGELFF,TGTGCCAGTATTAGGACAGGGGGGAACACCGGGGAGCTGTTTTTT
TRBV28,TRBJ1-2,-,-,CASSPGRYYGYTF,TGTGCCAGCAGTCCAGGGAGGTACTATGGCTACACCTTC
TRBV4-1,TRBJ2-6,-,-,CASSQDNFPGLSSGANVLTF,TGCGCCAGCAGCCAAGATAACTTTCCGGGATTAAGCTCTGGGGCCAACGTCCTGACTTTC
TRBV2,TRBJ2-5,once,-,CASWAAQETQYF,TGTGCCAGCTGGGCAGCCCAAGAGACCCAGTACTTC
TRBV19,TRBJ2-2,-,TRBD1,CASSLMTGIGGELFF,TGTGCCAGTAGTCTGATGACAGGGATTGGCGGGGAGCTGTTTTTT
TRBV5-1,TRBJ2-5,-,TRBD1,CASRTGALLEETQYF,TGCGCCTCGCGAACAGGGGCCCTATTAGAGGAGACCCAGTACTTC
TRBV18,TRBJ1-5,-,-,CASSSVGNQPQHF,TGTGCCAGCTCCTCGGTAGGCAATCAGCCCCAGCATTTT
TRBV11-2,TRBJ1-5,-,-,CASSLDSRGFNQPQHF,TGTGCCAGCAGCTTAGATAGCAGGGGTTTCAATCAGCCCCAGCATTTT
TRBV7-9,TRBJ2-5,once,TRBD2,CASSAGTTAETQYF,TGTGCCAGCAGCGCGGGGACTACGGCAGAGACCCAGTACTTC
TRBV29-1,TRBJ1-1,once,-,CSVGQSGHTEAFF,TGCAGCGTAGGACAGTCTGGGCACACTGAAGCTTTCTTT
TRBV7-3,TRBJ1-1,-,-,CASSLGHLNTEAFF,TGTGCCAGCAGCTTAGGCCACCTCAACACTGAAGCTTTCTTT
TRBV2,TRBJ2-1,-,-,CATEAGYEQFF,TGTGCCACAGAGGCGGGGTACGAGCAGTTCTTC
TRBV7-6,TRBJ1-5,once,TRBD1,CASSLETGAAYQPQHF,TGTGCCAGCAGCTTAGAGACAGGGGCAGCGTATCAGCCCCAGCATTTT
TRBV2,TRBJ1-1,-,-,CASSPRARYTEAFF,TGTGCCAGCAGCCCACGAGCCAGGTACACTGAAGCTTTCTTT
TRBV2,TRBJ2-7,-,TRBD2,CASRTSGKNEQYF,TGTGCCAGCAGGACTAGCGGGAAAAACGAGCAGTACTTC